The source of this T cell receptor beta chain is a study of cytomegalovirus exposure and HLA in healthy donors. This clone appeared a few times. The antigen is not known. Both 60 Vbeta primers and 13 Jbeta primers went into the PCR. Some clones are missing from TCRdb's copy, which holds only in-frame ones; the method was immunoSEQ multiplex PCR. Among approximately 130,000 clones listed, around 71% were seen once. Study results and limitations: Analyzed later, most CMV-associated TCR beta chains appeared HLA-restricted. Reportedly, a later analysis found an Asian-associated ancestry cluster had fewer N-insertions than the approximately 670-donor mean.

Germline CDR1 and CDR2: SGHVS and FQNEAQ. CDR3 size: 15 residues. V dropped 6 bases and J dropped 6; count of bases not matched to a gene: 12. This TCR came from a woman in her sixties or seventies in good health and CMV-seropositive. What was sequenced was PBMCs. The chain employs TRBV7-8 and TRBJ1-1; 8 nucleotides match TRBD1. The CDR3 sequence: CASRPMRTGSPEAFF. The CDR3 nucleotides read TGTGCCAGCAGACCCATGCGGACAGGGAGCCCTGAAGCTTTCTTT.